This TCR beta chain emerged from a study of early T cells in non-severe SARS-CoV-2 infection. Study details: Unsorted whole-blood RNA was sequenced in bulk, leaving chains unpaired.

This clonotype came up many times. TCRdb processed the 5' RACE reads anew with MiXCR; each CDR3 protein has one entry. Counted here are just over 70,000 distinct CDR3 sequences, approximately 12% occurring once; the ten biggest clones make up roughly 1.3%. CDR1 is MNHEY, CDR2 SVGEGT, per germline. The V end was cut by 3 bases, the J end by 9 bases, with 21 bases between. The CDR3 spans 17 residues. The source is an adult who was a healthcare worker with PCR-confirmed SARS-CoV-2 infection or an uninfected control (not recorded which). V is TRBV6-2 or TRBV6-3 and J is TRBJ1-6, with D unresolved. Material for sequencing was whole blood. CDR3 sequence: CASSYVVVPGSFSPLHF. CDR3 sequence (DNA): TGTGCCAGCAGTTATGTGGTTGTGCCGGGGTCATTTTCACCCCTCCACTTT.